The sequence of this T cell receptor (beta chain) was determined in a study of brain T cells in children with intractable seizures. As for time point: blood from clinic visit 5 months post-surgery; TSC patient then seizure free. Measured with immunoSEQ multiplex PCR; TCRdb has only the in-frame clones, and not every one. Of 300,000 to 400,000 clones in the sample, about 93% were seen once. The CDR3 length is 15 residues. After removal of 2 bases from V and 3 bases from J, the junction contained 4 bases not matched to a gene. Germline CDR1 and CDR2: SNHLY and FYNNEI. Sequencing used peripheral blood, obtained approximately 5 months after surgery. The TCR originated in a boy in the first two years of life with tuberous sclerosis and intractable seizures. V and J are TRBV2 and TRBJ2-7, with 10 bases that match TRBD1. The CDR3 DNA is TGTGCCAGCAGTGAATCCTGGACAGGGGGCTACGAGCAGTACTTC. Amino acid sequence: CASSESWTGGYEQYF.